The present entry profiles one T cell receptor (beta chain) with its context. As processed by the authors: The authors estimated nucleated cell counts from reference gene primer amplification. Method: immunoSEQ multiplex PCR; TCRdb's copy keeps in-frame clones and lacks some. V and J calls and clone size are those listed in that table; D and trimming were worked out from the DNA. The sample records about 400,000 clones, approximately 88% being singletons. This entry is derived from a study of blood T cell repertoires in COVID-19. Turning to the study itself: Samples taken during acute and convalescent COVID-19 were collected in the United States, Italy and Spain. Sample material is recorded as cDNA or gDNA derived from T cells, B-cell-depleted T cells, or PBMCs.

The V end lost 3 bases, the J end lost 4 bases, and 9 bases lay between the germline ends. Germline values: CDR1 LNHDA, CDR2 SQIVND (reference sequence). The CDR3 extends over 13 amino acids. Sample: PBMCs or T cells enriched from blood (not recorded which). This clonotype was sampled from a woman aged 40 to 50 with acute COVID-19. The chain links TRBV19 to TRBJ1-2; a possible D gene is TRBD1 (6 bases). CDR3 protein: CASSIRGAYGYTF. In DNA form, the CDR3 reads TGTGCCAGTAGTATTCGGGGGGCCTATGGCTACACCTTC.